This is a list of T cell receptor beta chains from one sample in a study of CD8+ T cells in alopecia areata. Measured with immunoSEQ multiplex PCR; TCRdb has only the in-frame clones, and not every one. The sample records roughly 40,000 clones, more than 90% being singletons. The specimen comprised CD8+ T cells sorted from blood, sampled at week 24, from a patient treated with tofacitinib. The receptors were sampled from a human donor with alopecia areata. Both conserved end residues are part of each CDR3. A D gene is named only where the DNA matches it firmly. Where a row states a size, it is once, few, many or the class of an expanded clone; other rows omit it.

CDR3nt	CDR3aa	abundance	j_gene	v_gene	d_gene
TGTGCCTGGAGTGACTTGCGACAGGGAGGCGACGAGCAGTACTTC	CAWSDLRQGGDEQYF	-	TRBJ2-7	TRBV30	-
TGTGCCAGCAGCCTCAGGGGGGCGCACGCCTACGAGCAGTACTTC	CASSLRGAHAYEQYF	-	TRBJ2-7	TRBV27	-
TGTGCCATCAGTGAGTCGGGTTACCAAGAGACCCAGTACTTC	CAISESGYQETQYF	-	TRBJ2-5	TRBV10-3	-
TGTGCCAGCAGGGAAGGAACCACAGATACGCAGTATTTT	CASREGTTDTQYF	-	TRBJ2-3	TRBV28	-
TGTGCCATCAGTGAACGGGCCTACTCCTACGAGCAGTACTTC	CAISERAYSYEQYF	-	TRBJ2-7	TRBV10-3	-
TGTGCCAGCAGCTTTCGGGGGGTCTCCTACAATGAGCAGTTCTTC	CASSFRGVSYNEQFF	-	TRBJ2-1	TRBV11-3	TRBD2
TGTGCCAGCAGTGACGGTAGGGGCGTCGAGCAGTACTTC	CASSDGRGVEQYF	-	TRBJ2-7	TRBV6-5	-
TGCAGCGTGGATTCCGGGACAGGGACCCACGAGCAGTACTTC	CSVDSGTGTHEQYF	-	TRBJ2-7	TRBV29-1	TRBD1
TGTGCCAGCAGCCGCCCTGAAGGGATGGGAGAAGAGACCCAGTACTTC	CASSRPEGMGEETQYF	-	TRBJ2-5	TRBV13	-
TGTGCCAGCAGTTTGAGTGAGTACACCAATGAGCAGTTCTTC	CASSLSEYTNEQFF	-	TRBJ2-1	TRBV27	-
TGTGCCAGCAGCCAAGATGTCACAGGGCGCAATGAGCAGTTCTTC	CASSQDVTGRNEQFF	-	TRBJ2-1	TRBV14	-
TGTGCCAGCAGCTTTACCCTGGAGAGAGATGAGCAGTTCTTC	CASSFTLERDEQFF	-	TRBJ2-1	TRBV5-6	-
TGTGCCAGCAGCGTAGAGGAGGAGTTTACCTACGAGCAGTACTTC	CASSVEEEFTYEQYF	-	TRBJ2-7	TRBV9	-
TGTGCCAGCAGCCCGGGGGGACTAGCGGCGTTAATCTACGAGCAGTACTTC	CASSPGGLAALIYEQYF	-	TRBJ2-7	TRBV7-2	TRBD2
TGTGCCAGCAGCGAACCCCCTAGCGGGGGGGAGACAGATACGCAGTATTTT	CASSEPPSGGETDTQYF	-	TRBJ2-3	TRBV7-6	TRBD2
TGTGCCAGCAGCTTGGCCATGAGTGTGGAACAAGAGACCCAGTACTTC	CASSLAMSVEQETQYF	-	TRBJ2-5	TRBV5-6	-
TGCGCCAGCAGACAACTAGCGGGGGCCCCCTACGAGCAGTACTTC	CASRQLAGAPYEQYF	-	TRBJ2-7	TRBV4-3	TRBD2
TGTGCCAGCATCCTCAACTTCGGGGTTTCTGGGGCCAACGTCCTGACTTTC	CASILNFGVSGANVLTF	-	TRBJ2-6	TRBV7-9	-
TGTGCCAGTAGTCGGGTCTCCAATGAGCAGTTCTTC	CASSRVSNEQFF	-	TRBJ2-1	TRBV19	-
-	CASSPRTVGRGAFF	-	TRBJ2-1	TRBV27	-
TGTGCCAGCAGTTACTATCAAGGACGGGAGACCCAGTACTTC	CASSYYQGRETQYF	-	TRBJ2-5	TRBV6-5	-
TGTGCCAGCAGCTTAGAGGACAGGGCCTACGAGCAGTACTTC	CASSLEDRAYEQYF	-	TRBJ2-7	TRBV7-9	TRBD1
TGCGCCAGCAGCCAAGATACCCCGGGACAGGCGAACACTGAAGCTTTCTTT	CASSQDTPGQANTEAFF	-	TRBJ1-1	TRBV4-3	TRBD1
TGTGCCAGCACTGCGGGGCTAGCGGGGAGCACAGATACGCAGTATTTT	CASTAGLAGSTDTQYF	once	TRBJ2-3	TRBV2	TRBD2
TGCAGCGTAGATACAGGGGTGGCGAATGAGCAGTTCTTC	CSVDTGVANEQFF	-	TRBJ2-1	TRBV29-1	TRBD1
TGTGCTCACGGGAGCGGGGTGCTCTACGAGCAGTACTTC	CAHGSGVLYEQYF	-	TRBJ2-7	TRBV30	TRBD2
TGCAGCGTTGTAACAGGACAGGGTACCGGGGAGCTGTTTTTT	CSVVTGQGTGELFF	-	TRBJ2-2	TRBV29-1	TRBD1
TGCAGCGTTCTCGGACGAAACACTGAAGCTTTCTTT	CSVLGRNTEAFF	-	TRBJ1-1	TRBV29-1	-
TGTGCCAGCAGTTTTTTACAGAAGTCCGGGGAGCTGTTTTTT	CASSFLQKSGELFF	-	TRBJ2-2	TRBV27	-
TGTGCCAGCAGCCAGGCCAACCAAGAGACCCAGTACTTC	CASSQANQETQYF	-	TRBJ2-5	TRBV6-5	-
TGTGCCAGCAGCTTTATACTAGCCCACGAGCAGTACTTC	CASSFILAHEQYF	-	TRBJ2-7	TRBV7-3	-
TGTGCCAGCAGCCCCCAGGTAGCCGATGAAAAACTGTTTTTT	CASSPQVADEKLFF	-	TRBJ1-4	TRBV7-9	-
TGTGCCAGCAGCTTATGGGGACAGTTCTATGGCTACACCTTC	CASSLWGQFYGYTF	-	TRBJ1-2	TRBV7-2	TRBD1
TGCAGCGTTGAAGAAGGGAGGCAGGGCCACTACGAGCAGTACTTC	CSVEEGRQGHYEQYF	-	TRBJ2-7	TRBV29-1	-
TGTGCCACCAGCCAGACGGACAGGGGGCCACTCTCTGGGGCCAACGTCCTGACTTTC	CATSQTDRGPLSGANVLTF	-	TRBJ2-6	TRBV15	TRBD1
TGTGCCAGCTCACCACCTTTTGGTGCGGGGGCGACTGAAGCTTTCTTT	CASSPPFGAGATEAFF	once	TRBJ1-1	TRBV18	-
TGTGCCAGCAGTTCTCGGACGGGGGTGAAGGGATATACGCAGTATTTT	CASSSRTGVKGYTQYF	-	TRBJ2-3	TRBV27	-
TGTGCCAGCAGCTCGGACTATCTCGGCAATGAGCAGTTCTTC	CASSSDYLGNEQFF	-	TRBJ2-1	TRBV7-9	-
TGTGCCAGCAGCCAAACCTGGACTAGCGTACACAATGAGCAGTTCTTC	CASSQTWTSVHNEQFF	-	TRBJ2-1	TRBV14	TRBD2
TGTGCCAGCAGCTTGGGAATCTACGAGCAGTACTTC	CASSLGIYEQYF	-	TRBJ2-7	TRBV5-6	-
TGTGCCAGCAGCCAAGCCAGGGGCTACGGCTACACCTTC	CASSQARGYGYTF	-	TRBJ1-2	TRBV14	-
TGTGCCAGCAGCTATGGAGCCGGGGAGCTGTTTTTT	CASSYGAGELFF	-	TRBJ2-2	TRBV5-6	-
TGTGCTAGCAGCCCCCGGGACTACAATGAGCAGTTCTTC	CASSPRDYNEQFF	-	TRBJ2-1	TRBV7-7	-
TGCGCCAGCAGCCAAGATTTCGGGGTGTATGGCTACACCTTC	CASSQDFGVYGYTF	-	TRBJ1-2	TRBV4-3	-
TGTGCCAGCAGCTATCCCGCCGGGGAGCTGTTTTTT	CASSYPAGELFF	-	TRBJ2-2	TRBV7-9	-
TGTGCCAGCAGCAGCGGTGGGGTTATGGTATCCTCCTACAATGAGCAGTTCTTC	CASSSGGVMVSSYNEQFF	-	TRBJ2-1	TRBV7-8	-
TGTGCCAGCAGTGAATGGGGGTCCCCCTACGAGCAGTACTTC	CASSEWGSPYEQYF	-	TRBJ2-7	TRBV6-1	-
TGTGCCAGCAGTGAAGGTGCGGTGTTCTACGAGCAGTACTTC	CASSEGAVFYEQYF	-	TRBJ2-7	TRBV2	-
TGTGCCAGTAGTATGACACTATACCTAGCCAAAAACATTCAGTACTTC	CASSMTLYLAKNIQYF	-	TRBJ2-4	TRBV19	-